Below, one T cell receptor beta chain is given with its context. The CDR3 runs 17 residues. Per germline, CDR1 MNHEY and CDR2 SMNVEV (reference sequence). Germline trimming cut 8 bases from V and 2 bases from J; bases unmatched to any gene: 14. These data come from a study of blood T cell repertoires in COVID-19. About the research overall: Samples taken during acute and convalescent COVID-19 were collected in the United States, Italy and Spain. T cells, B-cell-depleted T cells, or PBMCs provided the cDNA or gDNA that served as material.

Original analysis: Reference gene primers were amplified, and this amplification served to estimate nucleated cell counts. Some clones are missing from TCRdb's copy, which holds only in-frame ones; the method was immunoSEQ multiplex PCR. The V and J calls and the clone size are those of that table, but D and trimming were determined from the DNA. The data contain over 400,000 clones, 80% to 90% of them seen just once; the ten biggest clones take up approximately 2.9%. V gene TRBV27 combines with J gene TRBJ2-2, with 7 nucleotides matching TRBD1. The clonotype comes from a human donor in a cohort sampled during active COVID-19. The sequencing input was peripheral blood. Here the CDR3 DNA reads TGTGCCAGCGAAGACAGGGAACCTAAAACTAACACCGGGGAGCTGTTTTTT. It specifies CASEDREPKTNTGELFF.